The 25 T cell receptor beta chains presented below share a single source sample, sequenced in a study of cytomegalovirus exposure and HLA in healthy donors. The PCR contained 60 Vbeta and 13 Jbeta primers. Clones were sequenced by immunoSEQ multiplex PCR, and TCRdb holds only the in-frame ones, with some missing. In the table there are some 150,000 clones, around 80% of which are singletons. Source material: PBMCs. All receptors come from a man aged 25-45 years in good health and CMV-seropositive.

V and J are TRBV28 and TRBJ2-7, with 9 bases matching TRBD2. The CDR3 contains 13 residues. V shed 7 bases and J 3 bases; nucleotides not matched to a gene: 4. CDR1 and CDR2 (germline): MDHEN, SYDVKM. The CDR3: CASTASGIYEQYF. CDR3 bases: TGTGCCAGCACTGCTAGCGGGATCTACGAGCAGTACTTC.

The chain combines TRBV7-9 with TRBJ2-7; 9 bases agree with TRBD1. Germline lookup yields CDR1 SEHNR and CDR2 FQNEAQ (reference sequence). The CDR3 sequence is 13 residues long. V was clipped by 4 bases and J by 2 bases; unmatched bases: 0. The CDR3 protein is CASSWTGAYEQYF. CDR3 in DNA: TGTGCCAGCAGCTGGACAGGGGCCTACGAGCAGTACTTC.

The rearrangement uses TRBV4-3 and TRBJ2-7; maybe TRBD2 (5 bases). V was pared by 0 bases and J by 3 bases, with 12 bases between. The CDR3 has 15 amino acids. Germline values: CDR1 LGHNA, CDR2 YSLEER. The CDR3: CASSQEFDYDYEQYF. The CDR3 DNA follows: TGCGCCAGCAGCCAAGAGTTCGACTACGACTACGAGCAGTACTTC.

V and J are TRBV2 and TRBJ2-7; D is perhaps TRBD1 (7 bases). The germline V gene has CDR1 SNHLY and CDR2 FYNNEI. The germline V and J ends were trimmed by 0 bases and 6 bases, with 12 bases remaining between them. The CDR3 spans 14 residues. Here the CDR3 reads CASSEAPQGGEQYF. In DNA form, the CDR3 reads TGTGCCAGCAGTGAAGCTCCGCAGGGGGGCGAGCAGTACTTC.

The chain carries TRBV29-1 and TRBJ2-1, with a tentative D call TRBD1 (5 bases). Trimming cost V 6 bases and J 3 bases, with 15 bases left between them. Germline lookup yields CDR1 SQVTM and CDR2 ANQGSEA. The length of the CDR3 is 14 residues. The DNA for the CDR3 is TGCAGCGTCCAGGGCTTTCTCAGCTACAATGAGCAGTTCTTC. Amino acid sequence: CSVQGFLSYNEQFF.

This chain links TRBV5-5 with TRBJ2-3; no reliable D call. This CDR3 is 15 amino acids long. V shed 4 bases and J shed 4 bases, with 16 bases lying between them. The germline gives CDR1 SGHKS, CDR2 YYEKEE (reference sequence). In nucleotides, the CDR3 is TGTGCCAGCAGCCTTGGTTTGATCGGGTCAGATACGCAGTATTTT. Its protein product is CASSLGLIGSDTQYF. The full variable domain, completed using reference TRBV5-5 and TRBJ2-3, is DAGVTQSPTHLIKTRGQQVTLRCSPISGHKSVSWYQQVLGQGPQFIFQYYEKEERGRGNFPDRFSARQFPNYSSELNVNALLLGDSALYLCASSLGLIGSDTQYFGPGTRLTVL.

The chain is built from TRBV6-6 and TRBJ2-3; 7 bases align to TRBD1. The CDR3 is 16 residues long. The germline V gene has CDR1 MNHNY and CDR2 SVGAGI (reference sequence). Unmatched junction bases numbered 14, after V lost 8 bases and J lost 3 bases. CDR3: CASGGVFSGGTDTQYF. CDR3 in DNA: TGTGCCAGCGGGGGAGTATTTTCAGGGGGTACAGATACGCAGTATTTT.

This clone was seen a single time. The chain combines TRBV5-1 with TRBJ1-3, with 7 bases fitting TRBD1. Losses at the gene ends were 0 bases for V and 0 bases for J; bases not matched to a gene: 9. This CDR3 comprises 18 residues. Germline V lookup: CDR1 SGHRS, CDR2 YFSETQ. CDR3 nucleotides: TGCGCCAGCAGCTTGGCCGGAACAGGGGTTGGCTCTGGAAACACCATATATTTT. The encoded protein is CASSLAGTGVGSGNTIYF.

The chain combines TRBV6-5 with TRBJ2-7; the match to TRBD2 covers 8 bases. Germline lookup yields CDR1 MNHEY and CDR2 SVGAGI. The junction had 6 bases not matched to a gene; V was cut back by 7 bases and J by 1 base. This CDR3 region has 14 residues. This CDR3 reads CASTSRGGSYEQYF. The CDR3 DNA reads TGTGCCAGCACCTCTCGGGGGGGGTCCTACGAGCAGTACTTC.

The rearrangement links TRBV18 to TRBJ2-7; 10 bases are shared with TRBD2. The CDR3 is 15 residues long. J lost 4 bases, V lost 3 bases, and 6 bases had no gene match. Germline V gene data show CDR1 as KGHSH and CDR2 as LQKENI. The CDR3 loop reads CASSPTSGSFYEQYF. In DNA form, the CDR3 reads TGTGCCAGCTCACCGACTAGCGGGTCTTTTTACGAGCAGTACTTC.

The chain joins TRBV19 to TRBJ1-5; no reliable D call. This CDR3 is 14 amino acids long. Germline loops: CDR1 LNHDA, CDR2 SQIVND (reference sequence). V was cut by 4 bases and J by 3 bases, with 10 bases left in between. DNA of the CDR3: TGTGCCAGTAGTAGTTTTACTGACAATCAGCCCCAGCATTTT. It specifies CASSSFTDNQPQHF. Using reference TRBV19 and TRBJ1-5 for the parts outside the CDR3, the full variable domain is DGGITQSPKYLFRKEGQNVTLSCEQNLNHDAMYWYRQDPGQGLRLIYYSQIVNDFQKGDIAEGYSVSREKKESFPLTVTSAQKNPTAFYLCASSSFTDNQPQHFGDGTRLSIL.

The chain uses TRBV5-1 and TRBJ2-7, with a possible D match to TRBD1 (6 bases). V gave up 5 bases and J gave up 5 bases, with 17 bases separating them. Germline CDR1 SGHRS, CDR2 YFSETQ. The CDR3 consists of 14 residues. CDR3 sequence: CASRRDKGGDEQYF. The CDR3 region has the DNA TGCGCCAGCAGACGGGACAAAGGCGGCGACGAGCAGTACTTC.

This sequence joins TRBV18 and TRBJ1-3; TRBD1 aligns across 10 bases. The CDR3 spans 16 residues. Germline V lookup: CDR1 KGHSH, CDR2 LQKENI. Losses at the gene ends were 3 bases for V and 4 bases for J; bases not matched to a gene: 6. The CDR3 here is CASSPGQGLRGNTIYF. CDR3 DNA: TGTGCCAGCTCACCGGGACAGGGGTTGCGAGGAAACACCATATATTTT.

V usage is TRBV6-5 and J usage is TRBJ2-5; TRBD2 is a possible D gene (6 bases). Germline CDR1 is MNHEY and CDR2 is SVGAGI. The CDR3 covers 14 residues. Trimming removed 7 bases at V and 4 bases at J, with 16 bases between. The CDR3 DNA sequence: TGTGCCAGCAAAGGGTCCGGGGAGGTAGAGACCCAGTACTTC. Protein: CASKGSGEVETQYF.

The J gene is TRBJ1-5, the V gene TRBV6-6, with no clear D. Germline V gene sequence: CDR1 MNHNY, CDR2 SVGAGI (reference sequence). CDR3 length: 11 residues. V shed 3 bases and J shed 8 bases, with 5 bases lying between them. The CDR3, as DNA: TGTGCCAGCAGTTATCGCGAGCCCCAGCATTTT. Amino acids: CASSYREPQHF.

This clone appeared a single time. J is TRBJ2-1 and V is TRBV27; D gene unclear. V shed 3 bases and J shed 4 bases, with 7 bases lying between them. Germline CDR1 and CDR2: MNHEY and SMNVEV (reference sequence). CDR3 length equals 13 residues. CDR3 loop: CASSFDSYNEQFF. CDR3 DNA sequence: TGTGCCAGCAGTTTTGACTCTTACAATGAGCAGTTCTTC.

J is TRBJ1-2 and V is TRBV29-1; D possibly corresponds to TRBD1 (6 bases). Between the trimmed V and J ends, which lost 6 bases and 3 bases, there was a span of 11 bases. The CDR3 extends over 12 amino acids. Germline CDR1 SQVTM, CDR2 ANQGSEA. The CDR3 sequence: CSVTGRDYGYTF. As DNA, the CDR3 is TGCAGCGTAACAGGGAGGGACTATGGCTACACCTTC.

This clone was counted a single time. J is TRBJ2-7 and V is TRBV7-2, with D perhaps TRBD1 (6 bases). Germline lookup yields CDR1 SGHTA and CDR2 FQGNSA. The CDR3 contains 15 residues. V was shortened by 2 bases and J by 3 bases, with 14 bases between the two germline ends. This CDR3 is CASSLSPGTNYEQYF. CDR3 bases: TGTGCCAGCAGCTTATCCCCCGGGACAAACTACGAGCAGTACTTC.

This clone was counted between two and nine times. The gene calls are TRBV11-2 and TRBJ2-3; TRBD2 is a possible D gene (5 bases). The CDR3 sequence is 15 residues long. With 5 bases removed from V and 1 base from J, the gap between germline ends came to 13 bases. Germline CDR1 reads SGHAT; CDR2 reads FQNNGV. CDR3 sequence reads: CASSPLAGGTDTQYF. Here the CDR3 DNA reads TGTGCCAGCAGCCCCCTGGCCGGGGGCACAGATACGCAGTATTTT.

The gene calls are TRBV18 and TRBJ1-1; D call uncertain. Germline assignment: CDR1 KGHSH and CDR2 LQKENI. The CDR3 contains 15 residues. V was clipped by 2 bases and J by 0 bases, with 10 bases between them. The CDR3 nucleotides read TGTGCCAGCTCACCAGTGGCAGTTATGAACACTGAAGCTTTCTTT. Its translation is CASSPVAVMNTEAFF.

This chain links TRBV6-1 with TRBJ1-2, with 7 nucleotides matching TRBD1. The V and J ends lost 5 bases and 7 bases, in that order; junction bases with no gene match: 7. CDR1 is MNHNS and CDR2 is SASEGT in the germline V gene. The CDR3 length is 13 residues. DNA for the CDR3: TGTGCCAGCAGTCTCACAGGGGAAATTGGCTACACCTTC. Its translation is CASSLTGEIGYTF.

Notes on this clone: In this CDR3 the conserved last residue, phenylalanine or tryptophan, is missing, so a read error is likely. This chain uses TRBV11-2 with TRBJ2-7, with D unresolved. Trimming removed 0 bases from V and 2 bases from J, with 14 bases in between. This CDR3 spans 16 amino acids. Germline CDR1 and CDR2: SGHAT and FQNNGV. In DNA form, the CDR3 reads TGTGCCAGCAGCTTAGATGGTGGCGGTTTAACCTACGAGCAGTACCTC. Translating it yields CASSLDGGGLTYEQYL.

The rearrangement joins TRBV30 to TRBJ1-1; a weak D match, TRBD1 (6 bases). Trimming took off 3 bases at V and 0 bases at J, with 14 bases between the two ends. The CDR3 length is 15 residues. Germline V CDR1 and CDR2: GTSNPN, SVGIG (reference sequence). CDR3 protein: CAWRGTWGLNTEAFF. The CDR3 DNA reads TGTGCCTGGAGGGGGACGTGGGGGCTGAACACTGAAGCTTTCTTT.

The V and J genes are TRBV2 and TRBJ2-1; a possible D gene is TRBD1 (6 bases). V gave up 6 bases and J gave up 0 bases, with 9 bases separating them. The V gene's germline CDR1 is SNHLY and CDR2 FYNNEI. The CDR3 covers 14 residues. Written as DNA, the CDR3 is TGTGCCAGCAGCTGGACAGCCTCCTACAATGAGCAGTTCTTC. Encoded protein: CASSWTASYNEQFF.

The chain links TRBV7-2 to TRBJ2-5; D possibly corresponds to TRBD1 (6 bases). V lost 2 bases and J lost 5, with 12 bases in between. The CDR3 totals 14 residues. Germline V gene data show CDR1 as SGHTA and CDR2 as FQGNSA. CDR3 coding DNA: TGTGCCAGCAGCTTACCCAGGGGTTGGGAGACCCAGTACTTC. Translation: CASSLPRGWETQYF.